This TCR beta chain derives from a study of PD-L1 blockade in urothelial cancer. Whole-study context: The year 2014 saw patients start atezolizumab, 1,200 mg intravenously every 3 weeks. Prior chemotherapy in patients spanned 0 to 3 regimens. Overall study findings and caveats: Lower than median blood TCR clonality before treatment predicted better survival.

V shed 5 bases, J shed 3 bases, and the junction held 8 bases outside the gene matches. The CDR3 totals 16 residues. Germline CDR1 SNHLY, CDR2 FYNNEI. Method: immunoSEQ multiplex PCR; TCRdb's copy keeps in-frame clones and lacks some. The sample records roughly 40,000 clones, about 80% being singletons. A word on this clone: What it binds is not known.

The chain links TRBV2 to TRBJ2-2; 8 positions agree with TRBD1. This TCR derives from an older man with urothelial cancer. The input for sequencing was PBMCs, taken around atezolizumab (anti-PD-L1) treatment. CDR3 in amino acids: CASSYRGQEYTGELFF. The DNA for the CDR3 is TGTGCCAGCAGTTACCGGGGACAGGAGTACACCGGGGAGCTGTTTTTT.